This T cell receptor (beta chain) was captured in a study of early T cells in non-severe SARS-CoV-2 infection. Study results and caveats: Missing private and CD4 specificities, VDJdb matching favored anti-spike CD8 responses.

CDR1 is SGHAT, CDR2 FQNNGV, per germline. V was cut by 5 bases and J by 0 bases, with 10 bases left in between. The CDR3 extends over 14 amino acids. The library protocol tagged individual cDNA molecules with unique molecular identifiers. MiXCR, applied by TCRdb to the 5' RACE reads, yields one record per CDR3 protein. The sample carries 25,000 to 30,000 distinct CDR3 sequences, about 4.2% recorded once. By frequency in the sample, this clonotype is medium-sized (0.01 to 0.1%). The antigen remains unidentified. This TCR came from an adult who was a healthcare worker with PCR-confirmed SARS-CoV-2 infection or an uninfected control (not recorded which). The sequenced sample consisted of whole blood. The rearrangement links TRBV11-2 to TRBJ1-1; D ambiguous. The CDR3 nucleotides are TGTGCCAGCAGCGGAGGTCAAATGAACACTGAAGCTTTCTTT. Protein sequence: CASSGGQMNTEAFF.